Each of the 27 T cell receptor beta chains below was sequenced from the same sample in a study of blood T cells in healthy people across ages. Next came a second PCR, run for about 7 to 11 cycles, which used a sample-barcoded 5' primer along with a J-beta primer mix. Via MiXCR, TCRdb re-called the 5' RACE reads, giving one row per CDR3 protein. The top ten clones hold over 15% of a sample with approximately 700,000 distinct CDR3 sequences, about 30% of them seen once. The sample comprised blood. All receptors come from a woman older than 75 in good health.

The CDR3 nucleotides read TGTGCCAGCAGCTCCGTCGGAAATACGCAGTATTTT. Residues: CASSSVGNTQYF. This rearrangement joins TRBV7-9 to TRBJ2-3; no clear D gene. The CDR3 is made up of 12 amino acids. The V and J ends lost 4 bases and 7 bases respectively, with 9 bases between them. The germline CDR1 and CDR2 sequences are SEHNR and FQNEAQ (reference sequence).

Only a few counts were recorded for this clonotype. The CDR3 DNA reads TGTGCCAGCAGCCATCCTTCCAGGGGGAATGAAAAACTGTTTTTT. Amino acid sequence: CASSHPSRGNEKLFF. This rearrangement joins TRBV7-9 to TRBJ1-4; 7 bases line up with TRBD1. The CDR3 has 15 amino acids. CDR1 is SEHNR and CDR2 is FQNEAQ in the germline V gene (reference sequence). The junction had 8 bases not matched to a gene; V was cut back by 5 bases and J by 5 bases.

Many counts were recorded for this clonotype. The rearrangement uses TRBV7-2 and TRBJ1-2, with a weak D call TRBD1 (6 bases). Trimming pared 5 bases from V and 4 bases from J, leaving 17 bases between. CDR1 and CDR2 (germline): SGHTA, FQGNSA. The CDR3 spans 15 residues. The CDR3 sequence is CASSPQIEGGYGYTF. The DNA for the CDR3 is TGTGCCAGCAGCCCACAGATAGAGGGGGGCTATGGCTACACCTTC.

Ten or more counts support this clonotype. The J gene is TRBJ2-3, the V gene TRBV9; D perhaps matches TRBD1 (5 bases). Between the trimmed V and J ends, which lost 0 bases and 4 bases, there was a span of 9 bases. CDR1 and CDR2 (germline): SGDLS, YYNGEE. The CDR3 extends over 14 amino acids. The CDR3 DNA sequence: TGTGCCAGCAGCGTAGAAGTAGGGGCAGATACGCAGTATTTT. Its protein is CASSVEVGADTQYF.

This clonotype showed up many times. The CDR3 here is CASSLATGVYYNEQFF. CDR3 nucleotides: TGTGCCAGCAGCTTAGCGACGGGGGTCTACTACAATGAGCAGTTCTTC. The chain has TRBV7-2 and TRBJ2-1, with D tentatively TRBD2 (6 bases). V gave up 0 bases and J gave up 3 bases, with 12 bases separating them. Germline V gives CDR1 SGHTA, CDR2 FQGNSA. This CDR3 contains 16 residues.

This clonotype occurred many times. The chain carries TRBV6-1 and TRBJ2-1; maybe TRBD2 (6 bases). With 8 bases removed from V and 0 bases from J, the gap between germline ends came to 14 bases. The CDR3 length is 15 residues. Germline CDR1 is MNHNS and CDR2 is SASEGT. As DNA, the CDR3 is TGTGCCAGCCGCGGGGATGCCCTCTCCTACAATGAGCAGTTCTTC. This gives the protein CASRGDALSYNEQFF.

The V gene is TRBV19, the J gene TRBJ1-5, with 7 bases identical to TRBD1. V was pared by 2 bases and J by 7 bases, with 8 bases of the junction left unmatched. The CDR3 length is 15 residues. CDR1 is LNHDA, CDR2 SQIVND, per germline (reference sequence). The CDR3 reads CASSIIQGTAQPQHF. In DNA form, the CDR3 reads TGTGCCAGTAGTATAATCCAGGGGACAGCACAGCCCCAGCATTTT. Full variable domain (remainder filled in from reference TRBV19 and TRBJ1-5): DGGITQSPKYLFRKEGQNVTLSCEQNLNHDAMYWYRQDPGQGLRLIYYSQIVNDFQKGDIAEGYSVSREKKESFPLTVTSAQKNPTAFYLCASSIIQGTAQPQHFGDGTRLSIL.

This clonotype was recorded many times. The chain is built from TRBV15 and TRBJ1-2; no clear D gene. The CDR3 covers 14 residues. The germline CDR1 and CDR2 sequences are LNHNV and YYDKDF (reference sequence). V lost 0 bases, J lost 4 bases, and 9 bases lay in between. The CDR3 bases are TGTGCCACCAGCAGAGATTTGGCAGGCTATGGCTACACCTTC. This encodes CATSRDLAGYGYTF.

This clonotype was seen a few times. A single base separates this from a much larger clone, so it may be a read error. The J gene is TRBJ2-5, the V gene TRBV5-6; the D gene is possibly TRBD2 (5 bases). Germline CDR1 SGHDT, CDR2 YYEEEE. With 1 base removed from V and 11 bases from J, the gap between germline ends came to 15 bases. CDR3 length: 13 residues. DNA for the CDR3: TGTGCCAGCAGCTTGTACGGGATCAATGAGCAGTACTTC. Translating it yields CASSLYGINEQYF.

J is TRBJ1-1 and V is TRBV25-1, with unresolved D. The CDR3 has 14 residues. V was pared by 5 bases and J by 2 bases, with 12 bases between. Germline values: CDR1 MGHDK, CDR2 SYGVNS. The CDR3 DNA reads TGTGCCAGCAGTTGGGCACAAGGAAACACTGAAGCTTTCTTT. Its protein is CASSWAQGNTEAFF.

Worth noting for this clonotype: Here the CDR3 omits its conserved ending phenylalanine or tryptophan, so a read error is the likely source. No DNA is shown, since the ends of the CDR3 on it are uncertain; the CDR3 is the one TCRdb lists. This chain joins TRBV5-5 and TRBJ1-4. Germline V CDR1 and CDR2: SGHKS, YYEKEE (reference sequence). The CDR3 is 14 residues long, ends included. Here the CDR3 reads CASSLIATNEKRFI.

In the case of this clonotype: A single base separates this from a much larger clone, so it may be a read error. The chain couples TRBV12-3 or TRBV12-4 to TRBJ1-2; a weak D match, TRBD1 (5 bases). CDR3 length equals 13 residues. The CDR3 here is CAGSLQDTYRYTF. The CDR3 region has the DNA TGTGCCGGCAGTTTACAGGACACTTACCGCTACACCTTC.

This clonotype was observed many times. CDR3 residues: CSARGQIFNYGYTF. Here the CDR3 DNA reads TGCAGTGCTAGAGGGCAGATTTTTAACTATGGCTACACCTTC. This chain links TRBV20-1 with TRBJ1-2; D gene ambiguous. CDR3 length equals 14 residues. V was clipped by 1 base and J by 1 base, with 10 bases between them. The V gene's germline CDR1 is DFQATT and CDR2 SNEGSKA (reference sequence).

The rearrangement uses TRBV9 and TRBJ1-1, with 7 bases fitting TRBD1. Germline CDR1 reads SGDLS; CDR2 reads YYNGEE. The CDR3 sequence is 16 residues long. The V and J ends lost 4 bases and 3 bases, in that order; junction bases with no gene match: 12. CDR3 in DNA: TGTGCCAGCAGCCCAAGGGACAGTCGTGGCGACACTGAAGCTTTCTTT. It is translated as CASSPRDSRGDTEAFF.

This clonotype appeared many times. This chain connects TRBV7-2 to TRBJ1-1; perhaps TRBD1 as D (5 bases). Germline CDR1 and CDR2: SGHTA and FQGNSA. The CDR3 has 13 amino acids. V was clipped by 5 bases and J by 4 bases, with 11 bases between them. CDR3 nucleotide sequence: TGTGCCAGCAGCGCAACGGGGGTCACTGAAGCTTTCTTT. Protein product: CASSATGVTEAFF.

This clonotype was seen ten or more times. The V call is TRBV20-1, the J call TRBJ2-7, with D perhaps matching TRBD1 (6 bases). The germline V gene has CDR1 DFQATT and CDR2 SNEGSKA (reference sequence). Trimming took 6 bases from V and 6 from J, leaving 18 bases between them. The length of the CDR3 is 13 residues. The CDR3 region is CSAKSQGRREQYF. CDR3 sequence (DNA): TGCAGTGCAAAATCACAGGGTCGGCGCGAGCAGTACTTC.

The chain has TRBV9 and TRBJ2-2; 9 nucleotides align to TRBD2. The germline V gene encodes CDR1 SGDLS and CDR2 YYNGEE. J gave up 8 bases and V 1 base, and 6 bases lay outside the gene matches. The CDR3 length is 15 residues. DNA of the CDR3: TGTGCCAGCAGCGTATATCTAGCGGGGTCGGGGGAGCTGTTTTTT. This codes for CASSVYLAGSGELFF.

The table lists this clonotype with many counts. J is TRBJ2-5 and V is TRBV20-1; 10 bases align to TRBD2. Germline loops: CDR1 DFQATT, CDR2 SNEGSKA (reference sequence). The CDR3 is made up of 16 amino acids. With 3 bases clipped from V and 5 bases from J, the junction kept 12 bases outside the gene matches. The CDR3 DNA reads as TGCAGTGCTAGGCGGCTAGCGGGGGCCCCTGGGGAGACCCAGTACTTC. Protein product: CSARRLAGAPGETQYF.

As for this clonotype: A much larger clone differs by one base, so this may be a read error. The CDR3 bases are TGTGCCAGCAGTGCCGACAGGTCACCCTATGGCTACACCTTC. It yields the protein CASSADRSPYGYTF. The chain carries TRBV25-1 and TRBJ1-2; tentative D call: TRBD1 (6 bases). The CDR3 runs to 14 residues. CDR1 is MGHDK and CDR2 is SYGVNS in the germline V gene. Trimming removed 4 bases at V and 4 bases at J, with 13 bases between.

There are many counts of this clonotype. The rearrangement joins TRBV6-2 or TRBV6-3 to TRBJ2-5; the D call may be TRBD1 or TRBD2 (5 bases each). CDR1 MNHEY and CDR2 SVGEGT come from the germline V gene. V lost 3 bases and J lost 4, with 15 bases in between. CDR3 length: 15 amino acids. CDR3 amino acids: CASSYTRDGVETQYF. CDR3 nucleotides: TGTGCCAGCAGTTATACCAGGGACGGCGTAGAGACCCAGTACTTC.

The rearrangement uses TRBV9 and TRBJ1-2; the match to TRBD1 covers 7 bases. Germline loops: CDR1 SGDLS, CDR2 YYNGEE. Trimming cost V 4 bases and J 2 bases; bases outside gene matches: 5. This CDR3 comprises 14 residues. The CDR3 loop reads CASSRTGDNYGYTF. CDR3 nucleotides: TGTGCCAGCAGCCGGACAGGCGACAACTATGGCTACACCTTC.

The chain is built from TRBV5-1 and TRBJ1-6; D call uncertain. V lost 0 bases and J 0 bases, leaving 10 bases between the germline ends. Germline V gives CDR1 SGHRS, CDR2 YFSETQ. This CDR3 spans 17 amino acids. CDR3 residues: CASSLVSPSSYNSPLHF. CDR3 DNA sequence: TGCGCCAGCAGCTTGGTTAGTCCCAGCTCCTATAATTCACCCCTCCACTTT.

The chain combines TRBV20-1 with TRBJ1-1, with TRBD1 matching over 11 bases. The CDR3 is made up of 14 amino acids. Germline CDR1 DFQATT, CDR2 SNEGSKA (reference sequence). V lost 4 bases, J lost 5 bases, and 6 bases stayed unmatched. This CDR3 reads CSAIIGTGGTEAFF. CDR3 bases: TGCAGTGCTATTATCGGGACAGGGGGTACTGAAGCTTTCTTT.

This clonotype occurred many times. The chain is built from TRBV20-1 and TRBJ2-7; 7 bases agree with TRBD2. CDR3 size: 13 residues. Losses at the gene ends were 3 bases for V and 5 bases for J; bases not matched to a gene: 7. The germline V gene encodes CDR1 DFQATT and CDR2 SNEGSKA (reference sequence). In DNA, the CDR3 is TGCAGTGCTAGGGGAGCGGGGCTCAACGAGCAGTACTTC. This gives the protein CSARGAGLNEQYF.

Concerning this clonotype itself: The junction shows a germline mismatch at one end, possibly a read error. The rearrangement uses TRBV4-2 and TRBJ2-6; 8 nucleotides match TRBD1. This CDR3 is built from 18 residues. The germline V gene encodes CDR1 LGHNA and CDR2 YNFKEQ. The CDR3 nucleotides read TGTGCCAGCAGCCAAGATTGGCAGGGGGCGGGTGGGGCCAACGTCCGGACTTTC. It is translated as CASSQDWQGAGGANVRTF.

This clonotype was seen ten or more times. V gene TRBV7-9 combines with J gene TRBJ1-2; no definite D call. Germline V CDR1 and CDR2: SEHNR, FQNEAQ (reference sequence). This CDR3 contains 13 residues. The V gene lost 6 bases and the J gene lost 7 bases, with 15 bases spanning the gap. CDR3 amino acids: CASRRGARSGYTF. CDR3 DNA: TGTGCCAGCAGACGGGGAGCTCGGAGTGGCTACACCTTC.

This clonotype has more than one count but fewer than ten. J is TRBJ2-5 and V is TRBV29-1, with D tentatively TRBD1 (6 bases). Germline V lookup: CDR1 SQVTM, CDR2 ANQGSEA. V lost 2 bases to trimming and J lost 5 bases, with 9 bases between them. This CDR3 is built from 12 residues. CDR3 sequence: CSVELQGETQYF. CDR3 sequence (DNA): TGCAGCGTTGAACTTCAGGGGGAGACCCAGTACTTC.